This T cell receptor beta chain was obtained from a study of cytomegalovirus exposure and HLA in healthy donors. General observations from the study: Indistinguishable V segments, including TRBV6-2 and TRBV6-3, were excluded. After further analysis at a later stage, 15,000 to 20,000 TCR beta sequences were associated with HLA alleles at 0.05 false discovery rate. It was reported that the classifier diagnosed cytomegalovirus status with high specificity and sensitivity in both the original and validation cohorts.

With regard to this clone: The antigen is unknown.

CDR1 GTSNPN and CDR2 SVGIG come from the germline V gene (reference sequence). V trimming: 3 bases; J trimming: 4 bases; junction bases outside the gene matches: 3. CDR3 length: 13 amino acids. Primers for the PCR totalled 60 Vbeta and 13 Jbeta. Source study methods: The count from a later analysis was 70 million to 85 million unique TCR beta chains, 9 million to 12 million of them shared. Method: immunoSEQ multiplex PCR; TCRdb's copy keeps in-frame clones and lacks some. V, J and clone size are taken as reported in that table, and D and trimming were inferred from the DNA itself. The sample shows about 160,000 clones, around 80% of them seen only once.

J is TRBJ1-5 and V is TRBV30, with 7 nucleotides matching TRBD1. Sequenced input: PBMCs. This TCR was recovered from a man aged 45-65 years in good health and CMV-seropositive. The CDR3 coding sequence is TGTGCCTGGAGCCGACAGGGAAATCAGCCCCAGCATTTT. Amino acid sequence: CAWSRQGNQPQHF.